The T cell receptor (beta chain) under discussion was sequenced for a study of T cell changes during pregnancy in multiple sclerosis. Sequencing used immunoSEQ multiplex PCR; TCRdb keeps in-frame clones, though not all of them. The top ten clones hold about 3% of a sample with under 130,000 clones, approximately 90% of them seen once. Sequenced here: peripheral blood, sampled after pregnancy. The receptor was derived from a female donor with multiple sclerosis, enrolled in a pregnancy study.

The CDR3 DNA reads as TGTGCCAGCAGCTTTGAAAGGGGTGGCGCTTTTAGGAATGAAAAACTGTTTTTT. Translation: CASSFERGGAFRNEKLFF. The J gene is TRBJ1-4, the V gene TRBV5-4; possibly TRBD1 for D (5 bases). The CDR3 is 18 amino acids. CDR1 and CDR2 from the germline V gene are SGHNT and YYREEE (reference sequence). Trimming pared 2 bases from V and 5 bases from J, leaving 22 bases between.